The source of this T cell receptor beta chain is a study of post-analysis software for immune sequencing data. Sequencing libraries made from TCR beta cDNA carried unique molecular identifiers. Researchers reported some 500,000 cDNA molecules coming from around 1 to 9.1 million T cells. TCRdb recomputed calls from the PCR reads with MiXCR, one row per CDR3 protein. In the table there are hundreds of thousands of distinct CDR3 sequences, nearly 45% of which are singletons. Study-wide results and caveats: In patients, TRBV5-6, TRBV5-1 and TRBV20-1 belonged to four or five TRBV segments found more frequently than in controls.

With regard to this clonotype: Its antigen remains unidentified.

V dropped 1 base and J dropped 2 bases, with 5 bases sitting between them. This CDR3 comprises 13 residues. From germline, CDR1 is LGHNT and CDR2 FRNRAP. Sequenced input: blood. V is TRBV12-5 and J is TRBJ1-2; D is unclear. This TCR was sampled from a girl between 10 and 17 years old with multiple sclerosis. DNA of the CDR3: TGTGCTAGTGGTTTGGGTCGGAACTATGGCTACACCTTC. Translating gives CASGLGRNYGYTF.